The following is a TCR beta chain sequence with its context. This CDR3 is built from 14 residues. Trimming cost V 4 bases and J 3 bases, with 14 bases left between them. Germline CDR1 and CDR2: SGHRS and YFSETQ. These data are taken from a study of blood T cell repertoires in COVID-19. Study background: Sites in the United States, Italy and Spain provided acute and convalescent COVID-19 samples.

Data came from immunoSEQ multiplex PCR; TCRdb stores just in-frame clones and leaves some out. Of 250,000 to 300,000 clones listed, 88% are singletons. This sequence joins TRBV5-1 and TRBJ2-7; the D gene is possibly TRBD2 (5 bases). This sequence originates from an older woman in a cohort exposed to, infected with or recovered from COVID-19 (not recorded which). The sample comprised PBMCs or T cells enriched from blood (not recorded which). The DNA for the CDR3 is TGCGCCAGCAGCAAGTTGATAGGACTCTACGAGCAGTACTTC. Translating it yields CASSKLIGLYEQYF.